This TCR beta chain was sequenced during a study of blood T cell repertoires in COVID-19 (dated by TCRdb to the early 2020s). Background on the whole study: Samples from collaborators originated in the United States, Italy and Spain and spanned both the acute and convalescent phases of COVID-19. The material from the prospective study consisted of cDNA or gDNA derived from T cells, B-cell-depleted T cells, or PBMCs. Subjects who had been exposed to COVID-19, were actively infected with it, or had recovered from it provided the deeply sampled blood TCRbeta repertoires that made up the dataset. A freely available public database, intended as a resource for researchers studying the immune response to SARS-CoV-2, is where the repertoires were released. Samples were obtained from the ongoing ImmuneRACE study (first 160 participants) and from about 1,300 subjects provided by 6 global collaborators. The sample metadata nearly always contained a de-identified subject ID, COVID-19 status, age in years and sex. HLA class I and class II types, where available, came from metadata supplied by the sample provider rather than from assay-based typing.

The immunoSEQ Assay, a bias-controlled multiplex PCR, was used to amplify TCRbeta CDR3 regions from genomic DNA. The authors processed their data as follows. Within the assay, amplification of reference gene primers was used to estimate how many nucleated cells each sample contained. To quantify the absolute abundance of each unique TCRbeta CDR3 rearrangement, sequence reads were collapsed and filtered. For each sample, productive Simpson clonality was calculated as the square root of Simpson's diversity index over productive rearrangements. TCRdb obtained this table from immuneACCESS and retained in-frame rearrangements with V and J assigned. These tables miss some clones; where compared with another copy, unresolved V genes account for less than half of the shortfall, and the remainder is unexplained. That table gives V, J and clone size, and the DNA gave D and trimming. The table for this sample lists 170,000 or so clones; 85% to 90% of them were counted only once. The ten largest account for around 6.2% of the sample.

Worth noting for this clone: Which antigen it targets is not known. The sample holds no much larger clone one base away, and base qualities are not on file.

The CDR3 starts with the cysteine, ends with the phenylalanine, and has 15 residues. The retained sequence is limited to the CDR3, 45 bases, with the frame set at the first base. Via the germline V gene, CDR1 is MNHNS and CDR2 SASEGT. Unmatched junction bases come to 5, with V trimmed by 2 bases and J by 3 bases. Summary of the overall study and its limitations: The quantity of clinical and demographic metadata differed by source and by participant and was supplied without curation.

Enrolling through a virtual design, the prospective study's participants ranged in age from about 18 to 89 years and lived across about two dozen United States geographic areas. To assign participants to cohorts, the prospective study relied on clinical history that participants themselves reported in a screening survey and a study questionnaire. Recovered participants in ImmuneRACE Cohort 3 were defined by two consecutive negative NP/OP PCR tests, clearance by a healthcare professional, or resolution of symptoms. Each participant in the prospective study had whole blood, serum and a nasopharyngeal or oropharyngeal swab collected by mobile phlebotomists. Additional blood draws and questionnaires over an approximately 2-month period could optionally be provided by prospective study participants. Blood samples from the prospective study were shipped frozen or at room temperature prior to DNA extraction.

The chain employs TRBV6-1 and TRBJ2-7, with TRBD1 matching 9 junction bases. The origin of this receptor is a man between 35 and 55 years old who had recovered from COVID-19. Sequencing was done on a sample of PBMCs or T cells enriched from blood (not recorded which). The DNA reads as follows: TGTGCCAGCAGTGAACAGGAGACAGGGGGCTACGAGCAGTACTTC. It specifies CASSEQETGGYEQYF.